The clone carrying this T cell receptor (beta chain) was seen more than once but under ten times. Its cognate antigen is unknown. This sample stems from a study of Graves' ophthalmopathy and Graves' hyperthyroidism. Whole-study results and caveats: Blood contained most expanded thyroid clonotypes exceeding 0.001 frequency.

V lost 0 bases and J lost 2, with 7 bases in between. This CDR3 has 15 residues. Germline values: CDR1 LNHDA, CDR2 SQIVND (reference sequence). Amplified TCR beta CDR3 regions were obtained using RNA transcripts as template. The authors performed first-round RT-PCR with HTBI primers and then a second-round multiplex PCR. MiXCR, run by TCRdb on the multiplex PCR reads, gives a single entry per CDR3 protein. The sample has some 380,000 distinct CDR3 sequences, 15% to 19% seen once; the top ten hold 5.5% to 7%. V usage is TRBV19 and J usage is TRBJ2-2, with D maybe TRBD1 (6 bases). Input material: peripheral blood. This TCR was recovered from a woman in her late teens or twenties with stable Graves' hyperthyroidism. The CDR3 DNA is TGTGCCAGTAGTATAGACAGGGGTAACACCGGGGAGCTGTTTTTT. Its translation is CASSIDRGNTGELFF.